This T cell receptor (beta chain) was recovered during a study of human T cells and chemical hapten exposure. Germline V gives CDR1 SEHNR, CDR2 FQNEAQ (reference sequence). Between the trimmed V and J ends, which lost 5 bases and 2 bases, there was a span of 15 bases. The CDR3 sequence is 15 residues long. MiXCR, applied by TCRdb to the RACE reads, yields one record per CDR3 protein. This sample has 90,000 to 120,000 distinct CDR3 sequences, with about 10% found just once. Many counts were recorded for this clonotype. The sample's time point: patch test 1, 2 weeks after DPC sensitization. Documented treatment: therapeutic diphenylcyclopropenone sensitization with weekly scalp DPC.

The clonotype originates from a woman aged 40 to 50 with alopecia areata. Some clones in this sample may be carry-over from other donors' samples. J is TRBJ2-5 and V is TRBV7-9; weak D call: TRBD1 (6 bases). Source: whole blood, taken in connection with sensitization to the hapten diphenylcyclopropenone (DPC). CDR3 nucleotides: TGTGCCAGCAGCCTCCTTCCGGGACAACAAGAGACCCAGTACTTC. Translating it yields CASSLLPGQQETQYF.